The clone carrying this TCR beta chain occurred a few times. Its antigen remains unidentified. TCRdb reanalysed the RT-PCR reads using MiXCR and keeps one entry per CDR3 protein. The repertoire holds hundreds of thousands of distinct CDR3 sequences, about 15% seen once, with approximately 6.5% in the top ten. This sample was taken from a study of response to subunit inactivated influenza vaccine. Study outcomes and limitations: The authors suggested that few new T cells are recruited per seasonal influenza vaccination.

This CDR3 comprises 14 residues. Trimming left V 1 base short and J 3 bases short, with 13 bases between. Germline-derived CDR1 and CDR2 are DFQATT and SNEGSKA (reference sequence). The receptor was derived from a man aged 50-59 years who received an inactivated influenza vaccine. The rearrangement uses TRBV20-1 and TRBJ2-7; tentatively, D is TRBD1 (6 bases). The source material was PBMCs from blood, sampled less than 15 days before vaccination. The CDR3: CSARVQGFLYEQYF. Here the CDR3 DNA reads TGCAGTGCTAGAGTTCAGGGGTTCCTCTACGAGCAGTACTTC.